The 14 T cell receptor beta chains below come from one sample, sequenced in a study of T-cell reconstitution after alpha-beta-depleted transplantation in children. Unique molecular identifiers featured in how the TCRbeta library was prepared. TCRdb processed the PCR reads anew with MiXCR; each CDR3 protein has one entry. The table records more than 400,000 distinct CDR3 sequences, 11% of them present only once. Specimen: PBMCs, mostly from graft donor cells, collected 180 days after TCRalphabeta/CD19-depleted stem cell transplant. The receptor set was obtained from a female patient aged 2-10 years who had a stem cell transplant for aplastic anemia, so the T cells may come from the graft donor.

V usage is TRBV5-1 and J usage is TRBJ2-3, with 8 bases lining up with TRBD2. The CDR3 is made up of 15 amino acids. CDR1 is SGHRS, CDR2 YFSETQ, per germline. V shed 0 bases, J shed 7 bases, and the junction held 7 bases outside the gene matches. The CDR3 DNA follows: TGCGCCAGCAGCTTGGCGGCGGCGGGAGGATATACGCAGTATTTT. This translates into CASSLAAAGGYTQYF.

The chain recombines TRBV6-2 or TRBV6-3 with TRBJ1-5, with D maybe TRBD1 (5 bases). Trimming pared 6 bases from V and 0 bases from J, leaving 12 bases between. The CDR3 contains 15 residues. Germline lookup yields CDR1 MNHEY and CDR2 SVGEGT. The CDR3 sequence: CASSPWGNSNQPQHF. DNA of the CDR3: TGTGCCAGCAGCCCCTGGGGGAATAGCAATCAGCCCCAGCATTTT.

This clonotype has at least ten counts. No DNA is shown, since the ends of the CDR3 on it are uncertain; the CDR3 is the one TCRdb lists. The chain joins TRBV5-1 to TRBJ2-4; the table's D gene call, TRBD1, was not cross checked with the DNA. The CDR3 spans 16 amino acids, including both terminal residues. Germline V CDR1 and CDR2: SGHRS, YFSETQ. The CDR3 sequence: CASSRDFGPGENIQYF.

The chain recombines TRBV15 with TRBJ1-2, with unresolved D. V gave up 1 base and J gave up 8 bases, with 14 bases separating them. The germline CDR1 and CDR2 sequences are LNHNV and YYDKDF (reference sequence). The CDR3 has 14 amino acids. The CDR3 DNA follows: TGTGCCACCAGCAGAGCCTGGGGAGGTAGGGGCTACACCTTC. Its translation: CATSRAWGGRGYTF.

In this sample, this clonotype turned up many times. The gene calls are TRBV7-2 and TRBJ2-3; TRBD1 matches 8 bases. The CDR3 loop spans 17 amino acids. Germline loops: CDR1 SGHTA, CDR2 FQGNSA. V trimming: 2 bases; J trimming: 2 bases; junction bases outside the gene matches: 9. The CDR3 region has the DNA TGTGCCAGCAGCTTACGGACAGGGATGGGGTTCACAGATACGCAGTATTTT. Translated, it gives CASSLRTGMGFTDTQYF.

In this sample, this clonotype turned up a few times. This sequence joins TRBV29-1 and TRBJ1-2, with TRBD1 matching 9 bases. Per germline, CDR1 SQVTM and CDR2 ANQGSEA. The CDR3 contains 13 residues. Unmatched junction bases numbered 4, after V lost 4 bases and J lost 4 bases. CDR3 protein: CSVGSTGGYGYTF. The CDR3 DNA reads TGCAGCGTTGGATCGACAGGGGGCTATGGCTACACCTTC.

V and J are TRBV12-3 or TRBV12-4 and TRBJ1-5; D uncertain. The CDR3 sequence is 16 residues long. The V end was cut by 4 bases, the J end by 1 base, with 14 bases between. The CDR3 loop is CASSSAGERSNQPQHF. The DNA of the CDR3 is TGTGCCAGCAGTTCCGCCGGGGAGCGAAGCAATCAGCCCCAGCATTTT.

This chain links TRBV24-1 with TRBJ1-5; 9 bases align to TRBD1. CDR1 and CDR2 from the germline V gene are KGHDR and SFDVKD. The CDR3 is 18 amino acids. Unmatched junction bases numbered 10, after V lost 4 bases and J lost 1 base. The CDR3 DNA reads TGTGCCACCAGTGAACTACGGACAGGGGATGGGAGCAATCAGCCCCAGCATTTT. It yields the protein CATSELRTGDGSNQPQHF.

This clonotype was detected a few times. In DNA, the CDR3 is TGTGCCAGCAGCCACGGGACAGGGAACTATGGCTACACCTTC. This gives the protein CASSHGTGNYGYTF. The V gene is TRBV7-9, the J gene TRBJ1-2, with 9 bases identical to TRBD1. Trimming at V came to 5 bases and at J to 2 bases, leaving 3 bases not matched to a gene. Germline loops: CDR1 SEHNR, CDR2 FQNEAQ (reference sequence). This CDR3 has 14 residues.

The chain has TRBV7-2 and TRBJ2-7, with 9 bases that match TRBD1. After removal of 5 bases from V and 3 bases from J, the junction contained 8 bases not matched to a gene. Per germline, CDR1 SGHTA and CDR2 FQGNSA. The CDR3 has 15 residues. CDR3 nucleotides: TGTGCCAGCAGCCTCTCCGGGACAGGGTTCTACGAGCAGTACGTC. It is translated as CASSLSGTGFYEQYV.

This clonotype was found many times. V is TRBV7-2 and J is TRBJ1-4, with 8 bases identical to TRBD1. V shed 1 base, J shed 6 bases, and the junction held 4 bases outside the gene matches. CDR1 and CDR2 (germline): SGHTA, FQGNSA. This CDR3 is 15 amino acids long. The CDR3 DNA sequence: TGTGCCAGCAGCTTAGTCAGGGGGCGCGATGAAAAACTGTTTTTT. Protein: CASSLVRGRDEKLFF.

This sequence joins TRBV5-4 and TRBJ1-2; D not certain. Per germline, CDR1 SGHNT and CDR2 YYREEE (reference sequence). This CDR3 is built from 13 residues. The V gene lost 4 bases and the J gene lost 4 bases, with 11 bases spanning the gap. The chain's CDR3 is CASSLARFYGYTF. The CDR3 DNA reads as TGTGCCAGCAGCCTGGCTCGGTTCTATGGCTACACCTTC.

In its sample, this clonotype was seen many times. This chain uses TRBV10-3 with TRBJ1-5; TRBD1 aligns across 8 bases. Per germline, CDR1 ENHRY and CDR2 SYGVKD. The CDR3 has 13 amino acids. With 2 bases clipped from V and 8 bases from J, the junction kept 2 bases outside the gene matches. CDR3 sequence reads: CAISEGQGKPQHF. The CDR3 nucleotides are TGTGCCATCAGTGAGGGACAGGGAAAGCCCCAGCATTTT.

The rearrangement joins TRBV6-1 to TRBJ2-7, with D tentatively TRBD2 (6 bases). The V end was cut by 2 bases, the J end by 3 bases, with 17 bases between. The V gene's germline CDR1 is MNHNS and CDR2 SASEGT. The CDR3 has 16 amino acids. CDR3 sequence: CASSEYGDWPLYEQYF. The CDR3 region has the DNA TGTGCCAGCAGTGAATACGGGGACTGGCCCCTCTACGAGCAGTACTTC.